The text below deals with one T cell receptor (beta chain). This entry comes from a study of T cells in Graves' hyperthyroidism and ophthalmopathy. J gave up 4 bases and V 4 bases, and 4 bases lay outside the gene matches. Looked up from germline, CDR1 is DFQATT and CDR2 is SNEGSKA (reference sequence). The CDR3 runs to 14 residues. What was amplified from RNA transcripts were TCR beta CDR3 regions. With the HTBI primer set, the TCR CDR3 went through a first round of RT-PCR. TCRdb recomputed calls from the multiplex PCR reads with MiXCR, one row per CDR3 protein. The table lists about 640,000 distinct CDR3 sequences, about 45% of them singletons.

This clonotype originated in an adult man with Graves' disease, either hyperthyroidism or ophthalmopathy (not recorded which). Source material: peripheral blood or thyroid tissue (not recorded which). V and J are TRBV20-1 and TRBJ1-6, with 7 nucleotides matching TRBD1. The CDR3 protein is CSANRGAYNSPLHF. The CDR3 DNA sequence: TGCAGTGCTAACAGGGGCGCTTATAATTCACCCCTCCACTTT.